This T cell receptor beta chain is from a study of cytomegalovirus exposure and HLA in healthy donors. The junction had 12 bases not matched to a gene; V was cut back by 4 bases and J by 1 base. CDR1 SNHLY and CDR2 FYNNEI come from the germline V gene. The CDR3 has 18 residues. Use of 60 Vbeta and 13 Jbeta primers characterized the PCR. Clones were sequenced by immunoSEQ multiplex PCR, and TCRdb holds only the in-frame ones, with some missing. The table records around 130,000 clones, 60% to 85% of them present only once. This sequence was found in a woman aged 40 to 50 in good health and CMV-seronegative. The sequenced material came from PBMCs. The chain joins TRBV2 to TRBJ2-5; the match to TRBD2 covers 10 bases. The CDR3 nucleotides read TGTGCCAGCAGTGCAGGGTGGGGTTCTAGCGGGAGCCAAGAGACCCAGTACTTC. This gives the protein CASSAGWGSSGSQETQYF.